These T cell receptor beta chains were read from a single sample in a study of OX40 agonist ivuxolimab in advanced cancers. TCRdb keeps only in-frame clones here, not all; method: immunoSEQ multiplex PCR. The repertoire holds around 84,000 clones, with 80% to 95% as singletons. The source material was CD4+ or CD8+ T cells sorted from blood, sampled in a trial of the OX40 agonist ivuxolimab. The receptors stem from an adult with an advanced solid tumor such as melanoma, head and neck, liver or kidney cancer. CDR3s include the opening cysteine and the closing phenylalanine or tryptophan. Each record gives: V gene, J gene, D gene, clone size, CDR3 DNA, CDR3 protein. A D gene is named only where the DNA matches it firmly. Expanded clones get a size class; other rows say once, few or many, or leave the size out.

TRBV7-9	TRBJ1-1	.	.	TGTGCCAGCAGCCACGGGGGTACTGAAGCTTTCTTT	CASSHGGTEAFF
TRBV28	TRBJ1-1	.	.	TGTGCCAGCAGTTCGGGGGGCACTGAAGCTTTCTTT	CASSSGGTEAFF
TRBV6-4	TRBJ1-2	.	.	TGTGCCAGCAGGGGTCCGGGACTGCAAAACTATGGCTACACCTTC	CASRGPGLQNYGYTF
TRBV28	TRBJ2-2	TRBD2	once	TGTGCCAGCAGTCCCCCAGTGGGACTAGTGTTCGCGAACACCGGGGAGCTGTTTTTT	CASSPPVGLVFANTGELFF
TRBV7-3	TRBJ2-3	.	.	TGTGCCAGCAGCTCCAGACAGAATACAGATACGCAGTATTTT	CASSSRQNTDTQYF
TRBV6-6	TRBJ2-2	.	.	TGTGCCAGCAGCACAGAACTAGAACCCGGGGAGCTGTTTTTT	CASSTELEPGELFF
TRBV6-5	TRBJ1-4	.	.	TGTGCCAGCAGCGGACAGCTGAATGAAAAACTGTTTTTT	CASSGQLNEKLFF
TRBV10-1	TRBJ2-7	TRBD2	.	TGCGCCAGCAGCTGGGGACTAGCCTACGAGCAGTACTTC	CASSWGLAYEQYF
TRBV20-1	TRBJ1-3	.	.	TGCAGTGCTCGCATTGGAAACACCATATATTTT	CSARIGNTIYF
TRBV7-7	TRBJ2-3	TRBD2	once	TGTGCTAGCAGCCCCGGGGGGACGGATGTCACAGATACGCAGTATTTT	CASSPGGTDVTDTQYF
TRBV7-2	TRBJ1-4	TRBD1	once	TGTGCCAGCAGCCCGTCGGGACAGGGTTATGAAAAACTGTTTTTT	CASSPSGQGYEKLFF
TRBV7-2	TRBJ1-5	TRBD1	.	TGTGCCAGCAGCCCCGGACAGGGCGTGAGTCAGCCCCAGCATTTT	CASSPGQGVSQPQHF
TRBV18	TRBJ1-2	TRBD1	.	TGTGCCAGCTCACCTCAGGACAGGGTGGCAAACTATGGCTACACCTTC	CASSPQDRVANYGYTF
TRBV7-3	TRBJ2-3	TRBD2	once	TGTGCCAGCAGCTCCCCGCCGGGGGGGCGGGGGGGCCTCACAGATACGCAGTATTTT	CASSSPPGGRGGLTDTQYF
TRBV19	TRBJ1-1	.	once	TGTGCCAGTAGTATCGACCGGAACACTGAAGCTTTCTTT	CASSIDRNTEAFF
TRBV11-3	TRBJ2-7	.	.	TGTGCCAGCAGCCTGGGGGGCGTGGGCAACGAGCAGTACTTC	CASSLGGVGNEQYF
TRBV11-3	TRBJ2-3	TRBD2	.	TGTGCCAGCAGCCTAGGACTAGCGGACAGCACAGATACGCAGTATTTT	CASSLGLADSTDTQYF
TRBV6-1	TRBJ1-2	.	.	TGTGCCAGCAGTGAAGGAGAGAACTATGGCTACACCTTC	CASSEGENYGYTF
TRBV6-5	TRBJ2-3	.	.	TGTGCCAGCAGTAAACAGGGGAGACTAGCTTGGTATTTT	CASSKQGRLAWYF
TRBV9	TRBJ2-7	.	.	TGTGCCAGCAGCGTAGAGGGGTCCGCCCCCGGATTTACCTACGAGCAGTACTTC	CASSVEGSAPGFTYEQYF
TRBV14	TRBJ1-1	.	.	TGTGCCAGCAGGTGGGGGCTCAACACTGAAGCTTTCTTT	CASRWGLNTEAFF
TRBV11-3	TRBJ2-2	TRBD1	.	TGTGCCAGCAGCTCGGACAGGGCCACCGGGGAGCTGTTTTTT	CASSSDRATGELFF